The 10 T cell receptor beta chains below all came from one sample that was sequenced in a study of graft-versus-host responses after intestinal transplantation. Once graft tissue had been processed, intraepithelial and lamina propria lymphocytes were released. TCRdb's copy holds only in-frame clones and misses some; the assay was immunoSEQ multiplex PCR. The table has under 30,000 clones, over 60% seen once. The sequenced sample was ileum tissue, obtained 98 days after intestinal transplantation. Every receptor here comes from a human patient who received an intestinal transplant, so some T cells may come from the graft donor.

The J gene is TRBJ2-5, the V gene TRBV10-3; TRBD1 aligns across 7 bases. The end of the DNA is better explained by TRBJ2-7, so the J call may be wrong. CDR3 length: 11 amino acids. Germline lookup yields CDR1 ENHRY and CDR2 SYGVKD. The CDR3 region is CAIQTGHEQYF. CDR3 nucleotide sequence: TGTGCCATACAGACAGGGCACGAGCAGTACTTC.

The V call is TRBV19, the J call TRBJ2-3, with TRBD2 identical over 13 bases. V dropped 3 bases and J dropped 7; count of bases not matched to a gene: 13. The CDR3 consists of 18 residues. CDR1 LNHDA and CDR2 SQIVND come from the germline V gene (reference sequence). In DNA form, the CDR3 reads TGTGCCAGTAGTATCGTACCGCGGACTAGCGGGGGTGGGAATACGCAGTATTTT. It encodes CASSIVPRTSGGGNTQYF.

The chain has TRBV4-2 and TRBJ2-3, with D tentatively TRBD2 (6 bases). The CDR3 extends over 16 amino acids. In germline, CDR1 is LGHNA, CDR2 YNFKEQ. V lost 0 bases and J lost 2, with 12 bases in between. The CDR3 DNA reads TGTGCCAGCAGCCAAGATCTAGCGTTGAACACAGATACGCAGTATTTT. Translation gives CASSQDLALNTDTQYF.

The chain uses TRBV4-1 and TRBJ1-4, with D maybe TRBD1 (5 bases). Trimming took 5 bases from V and 6 from J, leaving 13 bases between them. Germline CDR1 and CDR2: MGHRA and YSYEKL. The CDR3 covers 14 residues. Here the CDR3 reads CASSKQPQDEKLFF. For the CDR3, the DNA is TGCGCCAGCAGCAAACAGCCACAGGATGAAAAACTGTTTTTT.

The chain is built from TRBV10-3 and TRBJ2-1, with a possible D match to TRBD2 (6 bases). Trimming removed 7 bases from V and 2 bases from J, with 9 bases in between. The CDR3 runs to 13 residues. CDR1 and CDR2 from the germline V gene are ENHRY and SYGVKD. The CDR3 nucleotides read TGTGCCATCATGGGGGGACCCTACAATGAGCAGTTCTTC. Translation gives CAIMGGPYNEQFF.

The CDR3 nucleotides are TGTGCCAGCAGCGAACGAAGGGTTGGTAATGAGCAGTTCTTC. Translating it yields CASSERRVGNEQFF. This sequence joins TRBV9 and TRBJ2-1; D is uncertain. Germline V gene data show CDR1 as SGDLS and CDR2 as YYNGEE. The CDR3 has 14 residues. Trimming left V 3 bases short and J 7 bases short, with 14 bases between. Looking up the rest from reference TRBV9 and TRBJ2-1 gives the full variable domain: DSGVTQTPKHLITATGQRVTLRCSPRSGDLSVYWYQQSLDQGLQFLIQYYNGEERAKGNILERFSAQQFPDLHSELNLSSLELGDSALYFCASSERRVGNEQFFGPGTRLTVL.

In its sample, this clone was seen a few times. The chain combines TRBV7-2 with TRBJ1-2; a weak D match, TRBD1 (5 bases). The ends were cut back, 9 bases at V and 6 bases at J, with 23 bases in the middle. CDR3 length equals 15 residues. CDR1 is SGHTA and CDR2 is FQGNSA in the germline V gene. Here the CDR3 reads CAREGSEGSGHGYTF. The CDR3 DNA is TGTGCCAGAGAGGGTTCCGAGGGCTCAGGGCATGGCTACACCTTC. The full variable domain, in which reference TRBV7-2 and TRBJ1-2 provide the parts outside the CDR3, is GAGVSQSPSNKVTEKGKDVELRCDPISGHTALYWYRQSLGQGLEFLIYFQGNSAPDKSGLPSDRFSAERTGGSVSTLTIQRTQQEDSAVYLCAREGSEGSGHGYTFGSGTRLTVV.

With regard to this clone: An end of the junction does not agree with germline; a read error may underlie this. Other DNA sequences in this sample translate to the same CDR3. V usage is TRBV5-6 and J usage is TRBJ2-5; 7 nucleotides line up with TRBD1. Germline V gives CDR1 SGHDT, CDR2 YYEEEE. This CDR3 spans 17 amino acids. This CDR3 is CASSFLKGAHLGETQYF. CDR3 DNA sequence: TGCGCCAGCAGCTTTCTTAAGGGGGCGCATCTTGGGGAGACCCAGTACTTC.

The chain links TRBV7-7 to TRBJ2-2; D is uncertain. This CDR3 spans 13 amino acids. Germline values: CDR1 SSHAT, CDR2 FNYEAQ (reference sequence). Trimming cost V 5 bases and J 6 bases, with 10 bases left between them. The CDR3: CASSPTNSGELFF. The CDR3 DNA sequence: TGTGCCAGCAGCCCTACTAATTCCGGGGAGCTGTTTTTT.

The chain uses TRBV13 and TRBJ1-1; TRBD1 matches at 7 bases. V gave up 4 bases and J gave up 0 bases; unmatched junction bases: 11. CDR1 and CDR2 from the germline V gene are PRHDT and FYEKMQ (reference sequence). The length of the CDR3 is 17 residues. The CDR3 coding sequence is TGTGCCAGCAGCTCGGTTTTAGGACAGGTGGTGAACACTGAAGCTTTCTTT. It codes for CASSSVLGQVVNTEAFF. Complete variable domain (other parts from reference TRBV13 and TRBJ1-1): AAGVIQSPRHLIKEKRETATLKCYPIPRHDTVYWYQQGPGQDPQFLISFYEKMQSDKGSIPDRFSAQQFSDYHSELNMSSLELGDSALYFCASSSVLGQVVNTEAFFGQGTRLTVV.